This T cell receptor beta chain was retrieved from a study of T cells after yellow fever vaccination. At the level of the study: Each low-cell-number fraction was prepared by means of SMART-Seq v4 Ultra Low Input. Study results and limitations: In post-booster samples, most primary-vaccination clones reappeared (approximately 96% CD4, about 91% CD8). Secondary responses were weaker yet peaked faster, day 5 versus 15.

Template switching by 5'RACE produced TCR cDNA, adding a universal primer site and UMIs. MiXCR was run by TCRdb on the 5' RACE reads, yielding one entry per CDR3 protein. Here the sample spans roughly 240,000 distinct CDR3 sequences, around 6.7% being singletons. This CDR3 comprises 12 residues. Germline-derived CDR1 and CDR2 are DFQATT and SNEGSKA (reference sequence). Between the trimmed V and J ends, which lost 0 bases and 5 bases, there was a span of 4 bases. As regards this clonotype: Its target is not known.

The source is a man aged 30-40 years who received the YFV17D yellow fever vaccine. The material sequenced was CD4+ T cells sorted from PBMCs, taken on the day of the yellow fever booster vaccination. The J gene is TRBJ2-2, the V gene TRBV20-1; no clear D. CDR3 sequence: CSARDLTGELFF. The DNA for the CDR3 is TGCAGTGCTAGAGATTTGACCGGGGAGCTGTTTTTT.